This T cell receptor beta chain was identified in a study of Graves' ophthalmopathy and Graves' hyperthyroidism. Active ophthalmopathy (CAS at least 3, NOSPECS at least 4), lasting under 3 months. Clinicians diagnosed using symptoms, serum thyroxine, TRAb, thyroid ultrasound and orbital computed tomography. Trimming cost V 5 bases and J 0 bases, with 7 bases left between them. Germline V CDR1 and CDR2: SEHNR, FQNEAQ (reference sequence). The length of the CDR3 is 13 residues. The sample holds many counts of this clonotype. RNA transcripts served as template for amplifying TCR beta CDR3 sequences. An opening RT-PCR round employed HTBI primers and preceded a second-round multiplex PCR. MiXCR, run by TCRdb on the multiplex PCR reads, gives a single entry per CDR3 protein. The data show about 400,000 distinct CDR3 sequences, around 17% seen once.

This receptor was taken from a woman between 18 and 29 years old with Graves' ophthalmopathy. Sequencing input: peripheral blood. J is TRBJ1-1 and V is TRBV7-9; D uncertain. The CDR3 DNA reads TGTGCCAGCAGCGGACCCTTGAACACTGAAGCTTTCTTT. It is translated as CASSGPLNTEAFF.